Below are 11 T cell receptor beta chains sequenced from a single sample in a study of a mutant IDH1 vaccine in newly diagnosed glioma. The time point: week 47, end of study. Every vaccination contained 300 ug of the mutant IDH1 20-mer peptide and was paired with topical imiquimod. The protocol was immunoSEQ multiplex PCR, while the TCRdb copy is restricted to in-frame clones and leaves out a portion. The sample lists about 90,000 clones, 89% occurring once. Which antigens these TCRs recognize remains unknown. The starting material was PBMCs, obtained from a glioma patient whose treatment included an IDH1 peptide vaccine. These receptors all stem from a woman in her forties or fifties with glioma.

The V gene is TRBV5-1, the J gene TRBJ2-1, with 11 bases fitting TRBD2. The CDR3 totals 16 residues. CDR1 is SGHRS and CDR2 is YFSETQ in the germline V gene. V shed 4 bases and J 4 bases; nucleotides not matched to a gene: 7. This CDR3 reads CASSPLGLAEYNEQFF. In DNA form, the CDR3 reads TGCGCCAGCAGCCCCCTGGGACTAGCGGAATACAATGAGCAGTTCTTC.

This clone was counted a single time. The rearrangement uses TRBV28 and TRBJ1-1, with D maybe TRBD1 (5 bases). Germline values: CDR1 MDHEN, CDR2 SYDVKM. The CDR3 is 17 amino acids. The V end lost 1 base, the J end lost 4 bases, and 19 bases lay between the germline ends. CDR3: CASSLLGGRVRSTEAFF. CDR3 coding DNA: TGTGCCAGCAGTTTATTGGGGGGGAGGGTACGAAGCACTGAAGCTTTCTTT.

The chain couples TRBV29-1 to TRBJ2-1; 7 bases are a match to TRBD2. V trimming: 8 bases; J trimming: 6 bases; junction bases outside the gene matches: 10. This CDR3 has 13 amino acids. Germline CDR1 and CDR2: SQVTM and ANQGSEA. In nucleotides, the CDR3 is TGCAGCCCGCTAAGCGGGATAAGCAATGAGCAGTTCTTC. Encoded protein: CSPLSGISNEQFF.

This chain uses TRBV7-2 with TRBJ2-3; 9 bases agree with TRBD2. J gave up 7 bases and V 2 bases, and 10 bases lay outside the gene matches. The CDR3 runs to 16 residues. Germline V gene lookup returns CDR1 SGHTA and CDR2 FQGNSA. The CDR3 DNA reads as TGTGCCAGCAGCTTACTGAGCGGGAGCGGGAGGAATACGCAGTATTTT. Residues: CASSLLSGSGRNTQYF.

V and J are TRBV28 and TRBJ1-1; D uncertain. Deletions cut 7 bases from V and 9 bases from J, with 18 bases between. The CDR3 consists of 13 residues. Germline-derived CDR1 and CDR2 are MDHEN and SYDVKM. The CDR3: CASIKPLEGKAFF. In DNA form, the CDR3 reads TGTGCCAGCATCAAACCTCTGGAGGGAAAAGCTTTCTTT.

In its sample, this clone was seen once. The chain combines TRBV5-1 with TRBJ2-7; TRBD1 matches 7 bases. In germline, CDR1 is SGHRS, CDR2 YFSETQ. The V and J ends lost 1 base and 3 bases, in that order; junction bases with no gene match: 4. This CDR3 has 14 residues. CDR3 in DNA: TGCGCCAGCAGCTTGCAACAGGGGATCTACGAGCAGTACTTC. This encodes CASSLQQGIYEQYF. Supplemented by reference TRBV5-1 and TRBJ2-7, the full variable domain reads KAGVTQTPRYLIKTRGQQVTLSCSPISGHRSVSWYQQTPGQGLQFLFEYFSETQRNKGNFPGRFSGRQFSNSRSEMNVSTLELGDSALYLCASSLQQGIYEQYFGPGTRLTVT.

Notes on this clone: Other DNA sequences in the same sample also yield this CDR3. CDR3 amino acids: CASSLTGTSGANVLTF. The CDR3 DNA reads TGCGCCAGCAGCTTGACAGGGACTTCTGGGGCCAACGTCCTGACTTTC. The genes are TRBV5-1 and TRBJ2-6; possibly TRBD1 or TRBD2 for D (6 bases each). The CDR3 spans 16 residues. V shed 1 base and J shed 1 base, with 9 bases lying between them. Germline V lookup: CDR1 SGHRS, CDR2 YFSETQ.

The CDR3 coding sequence is TGTGCCAGCAGCCATGGGACCCCATCCTACGAGCAGTACTTC. Protein: CASSHGTPSYEQYF. J is TRBJ2-7 and V is TRBV14; D is tentatively TRBD1 or TRBD2 (5 bases each). Looked up from germline, CDR1 is SGHDN and CDR2 is FVKESK. CDR3 length: 14 amino acids. Trimming cost V 3 bases and J 1 base, with 10 bases left between them.

In DNA form, the CDR3 reads TGTGCCAGCAGCTTGGGAGAGCTGAACACTGAAGCTTTCTTT. Translation gives CASSLGELNTEAFF. J is TRBJ1-1 and V is TRBV5-5; D is unresolved. The V and J ends lost 0 bases and 0 bases respectively, with 6 bases between them. Germline CDR1 is SGHKS and CDR2 is YYEKEE (reference sequence). The CDR3 totals 14 residues.

J is TRBJ2-1 and V is TRBV14; a weak D match, TRBD2 (5 bases). The length of the CDR3 is 16 residues. The V end was cut by 0 bases, the J end by 4 bases, with 13 bases between. CDR1 and CDR2 from the germline V gene are SGHDN and FVKESK. The CDR3 DNA is TGTGCCAGCAGCCAAGAAGCCGGGGTGGCATACAATGAGCAGTTCTTC. Protein product: CASSQEAGVAYNEQFF.

CDR3 DNA: TGTGCCAGCAGCATGGACTGGAACACTGAAGCTTTCTTT. It specifies CASSMDWNTEAFF. The gene calls are TRBV9 and TRBJ1-1; D ambiguous. Germline V CDR1 and CDR2: SGDLS, YYNGEE. V lost 4 bases and J 1 base, leaving 8 bases between the germline ends. The CDR3 loop spans 13 amino acids.